This TCR beta chain was recovered during a study of OX40 agonist ivuxolimab in advanced cancers. Study details: Previous treatment with anti-PD-1, anti-PD-L1 or anti-CTLA-4 therapy was allowed; 40% had received some. Whole-study results and caveats: Expanded clones were, on average, more numerous in CD8+ T cells than in CD4+.

With respect to this clone: Its specificity is not known.

People who had autoimmune disease history or systemic immunosuppression were excluded. V was trimmed by 2 bases and J by 0 bases, leaving 10 bases between them. The germline V gene has CDR1 MNHNY and CDR2 SVGAGI (reference sequence). The CDR3 has 15 residues. Data came from immunoSEQ multiplex PCR; TCRdb stores just in-frame clones and leaves some out. The sample holds 60,000 or so clones, around 84% seen once. The TCR sequence derives from an adult with an advanced solid tumor such as melanoma, head and neck, liver or kidney cancer. Source: CD4+ or CD8+ T cells sorted from blood, taken in a trial of the OX40 agonist ivuxolimab. The J gene is TRBJ1-1, the V gene TRBV6-6; D not resolved. As DNA, the CDR3 is TGTGCCAGCAGTTACCAAACGAGGATGAACACTGAAGCTTTCTTT. Protein sequence: CASSYQTRMNTEAFF.